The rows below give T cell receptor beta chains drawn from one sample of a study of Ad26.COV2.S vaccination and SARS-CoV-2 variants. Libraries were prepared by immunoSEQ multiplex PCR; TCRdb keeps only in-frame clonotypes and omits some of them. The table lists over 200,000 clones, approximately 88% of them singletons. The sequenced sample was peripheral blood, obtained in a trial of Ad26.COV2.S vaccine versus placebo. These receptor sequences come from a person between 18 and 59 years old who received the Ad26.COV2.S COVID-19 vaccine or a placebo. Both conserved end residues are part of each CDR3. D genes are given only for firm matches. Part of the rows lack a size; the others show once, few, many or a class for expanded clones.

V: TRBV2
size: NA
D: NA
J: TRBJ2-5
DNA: TGTGCCAGCAGTGAAAAGGTTCACCAAGAGACCCAGTACTTC
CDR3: CASSEKVHQETQYF

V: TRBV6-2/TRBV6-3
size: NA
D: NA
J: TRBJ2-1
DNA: TGTGCCAGCAGTACTCGGGGAGCGAGGATCTACAATGAGCAGTTCTTC
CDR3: CASSTRGARIYNEQFF

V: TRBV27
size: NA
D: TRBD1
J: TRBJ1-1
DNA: TGTGCCAGCAGAGACAGGGCCGGAGTGAACACTGAAGCTTTCTTT
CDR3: CASRDRAGVNTEAFF

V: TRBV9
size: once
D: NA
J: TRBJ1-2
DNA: TGTGCCAGCAGCGTAGCTACCGACTATGGCTACACCTTC
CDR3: CASSVATDYGYTF

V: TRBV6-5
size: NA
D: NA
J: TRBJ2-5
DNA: TGTGCCAGCAGTTACCATACGCCCCAGGGAGTAGAGACCCAGTACTTC
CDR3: CASSYHTPQGVETQYF

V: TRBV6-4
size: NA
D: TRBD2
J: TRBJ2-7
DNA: TGTGCCAGCAGTGGCGGGGGATACGAGCAGTACTTC
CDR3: CASSGGGYEQYF

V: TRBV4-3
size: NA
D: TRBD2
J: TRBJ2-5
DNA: TGCGCCAGCAGCCCGGGACTAGCGGGGTGGGAAGAGACCCAGTACTTC
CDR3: CASSPGLAGWEETQYF

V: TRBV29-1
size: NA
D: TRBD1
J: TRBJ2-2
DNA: TGCAGCGTTGAAGGGGACAGAACTAACACCGGGGAGCTGTTTTTT
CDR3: CSVEGDRTNTGELFF

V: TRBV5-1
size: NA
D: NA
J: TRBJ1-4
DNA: TGCGCCAGCAGCTCCCTTACAGGCGCAACTAATGAAAAACTGTTTTTT
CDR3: CASSSLTGATNEKLFF

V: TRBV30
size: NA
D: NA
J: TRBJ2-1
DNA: TGTGCCTGGAGTGAACAGATCTCCTACAATGAGCAGTTCTTC
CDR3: CAWSEQISYNEQFF

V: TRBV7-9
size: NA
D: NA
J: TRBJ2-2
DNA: TGTGCCAGCAGCCCTAGCCCTCCAGGGAACACCGGGGAGCTGTTTTTT
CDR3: CASSPSPPGNTGELFF

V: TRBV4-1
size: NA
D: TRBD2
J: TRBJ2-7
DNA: TGCGCCAGCAGCCCTAGCGGGGTGTACGAGCAGTACTTC
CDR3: CASSPSGVYEQYF

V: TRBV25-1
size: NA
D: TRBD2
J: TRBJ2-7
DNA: TGTGCCAGCAGTGAAGGGACTAGGGAACAGTACTTC
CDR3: CASSEGTREQYF

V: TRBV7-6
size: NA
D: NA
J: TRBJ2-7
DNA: TGTGCCAGCAGCCGCCTGAGGGTCGGGCAGGGCTACGAGCAGTACTTC
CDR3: CASSRLRVGQGYEQYF

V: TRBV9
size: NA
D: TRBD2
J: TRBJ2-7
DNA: TGTGCCAGCAGCGGAAGGGGGGAAGCGGGAGGGTCCCTCTACGAGCAGTACTTC
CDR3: CASSGRGEAGGSLYEQYF

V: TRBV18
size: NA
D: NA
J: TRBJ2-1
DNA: TGTGCCAGCTCACCACCCCTAGCAGACGTCTACAATGAGCAGTTCTTC
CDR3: CASSPPLADVYNEQFF

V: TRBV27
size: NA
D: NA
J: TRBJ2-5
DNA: TGTGCCAGCAGCCGGAACAGGGTTACAGAGACCCAGTACTTC
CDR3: CASSRNRVTETQYF

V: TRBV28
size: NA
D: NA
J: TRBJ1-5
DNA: TGTGCCAGCAGTTTCGTAATCACTCCTGGGAGCAATCAGCCCCAGCATTTT
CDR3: CASSFVITPGSNQPQHF

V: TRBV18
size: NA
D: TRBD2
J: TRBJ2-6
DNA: TGTGCCAGCTCACCACCGCGGGAGGCTGGGGCCAACGTCCTGACTTTC
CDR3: CASSPPREAGANVLTF

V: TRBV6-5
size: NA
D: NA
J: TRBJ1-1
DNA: TGTGCCAGCAGGACCTCCGCTCCGCAGACTGAAGCTTTCTTT
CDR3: CASRTSAPQTEAFF

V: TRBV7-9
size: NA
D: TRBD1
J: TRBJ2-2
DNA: TGTGCCAGCAGCTCCTTGGACAGGGGGAACACCGGGGAGCTGTTTTTT
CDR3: CASSSLDRGNTGELFF

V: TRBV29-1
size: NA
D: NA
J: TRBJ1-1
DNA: TGCAGCGTTGAAGATCCGAAAGGCACTGAAGCTTTCTTT
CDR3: CSVEDPKGTEAFF

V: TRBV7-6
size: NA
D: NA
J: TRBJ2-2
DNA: TGTGCCAGCAGCTTAAACAGGGTGACCACCGGGGAGCTGTTTTTT
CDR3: CASSLNRVTTGELFF

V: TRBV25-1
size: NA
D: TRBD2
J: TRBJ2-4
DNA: TGTGCCAGCTCAATCGGGACTAGTACCACCAAAAACATTCAGTACTTC
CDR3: CASSIGTSTTKNIQYF

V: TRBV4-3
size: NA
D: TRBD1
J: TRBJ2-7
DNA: TGCGCCAGCAGCCAAGGGACAGGGGGGGATTACGAGCAGTACTTC
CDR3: CASSQGTGGDYEQYF

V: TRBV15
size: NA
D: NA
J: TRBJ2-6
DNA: TGTGCCACCAGCAGGGGTCTAGCTCCCCTCTCTGGGGCCAACGTCCTGACTTTC
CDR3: CATSRGLAPLSGANVLTF

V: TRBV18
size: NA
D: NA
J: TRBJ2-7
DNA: TGTGCCAGCTCACCGGACCCCCGCTCCTACGAGCAGTACTTC
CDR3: CASSPDPRSYEQYF

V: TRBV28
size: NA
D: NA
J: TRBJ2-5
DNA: TGTGCCAGCAGTCAGAATGGGGGGATTGAGACCCAGTACTTC
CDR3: CASSQNGGIETQYF

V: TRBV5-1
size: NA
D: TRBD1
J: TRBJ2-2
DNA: TGCGCCAGCTCTTGGAGACAGGGGTACACCGGGGAGCTGTTTTTT
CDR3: CASSWRQGYTGELFF

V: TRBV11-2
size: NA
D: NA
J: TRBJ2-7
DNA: TGTGCCAGCAGCTTAGGGGCTAGCGAGAGCTACGAGCAGTACTTC
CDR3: CASSLGASESYEQYF

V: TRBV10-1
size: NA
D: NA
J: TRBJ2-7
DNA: TGCGCCAGCAGTGAGTCTAGGGACGGGATCTACGAGCAGTACTTC
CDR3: CASSESRDGIYEQYF

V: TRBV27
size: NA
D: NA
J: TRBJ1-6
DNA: TGTGCCAGCAGTTTCCGGGATCTCAGGTCACCCCTCCACTTT
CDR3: CASSFRDLRSPLHF

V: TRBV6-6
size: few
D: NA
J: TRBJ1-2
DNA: TGTGCCAGCAGTTTCGACGGGAACTATGGCTACACCTTC
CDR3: CASSFDGNYGYTF

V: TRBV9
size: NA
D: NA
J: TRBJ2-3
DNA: TGTGCCAGCAGCGCCCTACAGGGCAGCACAGATACGCAGTATTTT
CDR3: CASSALQGSTDTQYF

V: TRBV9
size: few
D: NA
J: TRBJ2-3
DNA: TGTGCCAGCAGCGTAGCCCTGGGGCCCACAGATACGCAGTATTTT
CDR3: CASSVALGPTDTQYF

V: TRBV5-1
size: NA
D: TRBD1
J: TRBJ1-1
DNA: TGCGCCAGCAGCACCGACAGGGACAACACTGAAGCTTTCTTT
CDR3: CASSTDRDNTEAFF

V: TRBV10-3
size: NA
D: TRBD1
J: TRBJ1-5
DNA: TGTGCCATCAGGGGGACAGGGAAGGGTCAGCCCCAGCATTTT
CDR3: CAIRGTGKGQPQHF

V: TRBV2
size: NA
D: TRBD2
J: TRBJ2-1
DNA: TGTGCCAGCAGCGACGAAACGCGGCTAGCGGGAGGACTCTTC
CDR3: CASSDETRLAGGLF

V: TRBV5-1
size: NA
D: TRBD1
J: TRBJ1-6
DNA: TGCGCCAGCAGCTTGGTCTCCGGACAGGGGTATAATTCACCCCTCCACTTT
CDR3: CASSLVSGQGYNSPLHF

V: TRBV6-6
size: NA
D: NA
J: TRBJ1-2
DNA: TGTGCCAGCAGTCCCAGAGGGTACTACTATGGCTACACCTTC
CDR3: CASSPRGYYYGYTF

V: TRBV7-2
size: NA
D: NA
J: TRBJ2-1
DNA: TGTGCCAGCAGCTTTTCGACGCAGGAGCAGTTCTTC
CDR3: CASSFSTQEQFF

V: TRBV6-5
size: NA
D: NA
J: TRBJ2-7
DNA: TGTGCCAGCAGGCTGGGCACCTCCTACGAGCAGTACTTC
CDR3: CASRLGTSYEQYF

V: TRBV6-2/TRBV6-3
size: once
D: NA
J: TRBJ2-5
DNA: TGTGCCAGCAGTTACCCCTCCAGGGGCCTGACCCAGTACTTC
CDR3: CASSYPSRGLTQYF

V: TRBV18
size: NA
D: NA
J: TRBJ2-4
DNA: TGTGCCAGCTCACCCCCCGGGGGGACAGAAAAAAACATTCAGTACTTC
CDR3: CASSPPGGTEKNIQYF

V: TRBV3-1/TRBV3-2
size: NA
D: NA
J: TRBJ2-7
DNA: TGTGCCAGCAGCCAAGGGGTCCCCTCCTACGAGCAGTACTTC
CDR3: CASSQGVPSYEQYF

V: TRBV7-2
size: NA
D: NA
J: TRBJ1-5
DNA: TGTGCCAGCAGCCCGAGCCCACCTCAGCCCCAGCATTTT
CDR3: CASSPSPPQPQHF